A single sample is the source of the 26 T cell receptor beta chains below, sequenced in a study of cytomegalovirus exposure and HLA in healthy donors. A multiplex PCR was run with 60 Vbeta primers and 13 Jbeta primers. Here immunoSEQ multiplex PCR was the method, and the copy in TCRdb shows in-frame clones only, minus some. Of fewer than 150,000 clones listed, about 80% are singletons. Sequencing was performed on PBMCs. These receptors all come from a woman in her thirties or forties in good health and CMV-seropositive.

V gene TRBV19 combines with J gene TRBJ2-1; 7 bases match TRBD2. V lost 8 bases to trimming and J lost 7 bases; unmatched junction nucleotides: 11. CDR3 size: 14 residues. CDR1 is LNHDA, CDR2 SQIVND, per germline (reference sequence). The CDR3 region is CASDPGGSGNEQFF. The CDR3 region has the DNA TGTGCCAGTGATCCCGGCGGGAGTGGGAATGAGCAGTTCTTC.

The gene calls are TRBV6-1 and TRBJ1-2, with 8 bases fitting TRBD1. J was trimmed by 4 bases and V by 4 bases; bases with no gene match: 8. CDR1 is MNHNS, CDR2 SASEGT, per germline. This CDR3 is 15 amino acids long. The CDR3 nucleotides read TGTGCCAGCAGTGGTGTGACAGGGGACTCCTATGGCTACACCTTC. This sequence encodes CASSGVTGDSYGYTF.

The chain combines TRBV5-8 with TRBJ2-2; TRBD1 matches at 9 bases. CDR3 length equals 17 residues. Germline CDR1 and CDR2: SGHTS and YDEGEE. After removal of 1 base from V and 4 bases from J, the junction contained 8 bases not matched to a gene. The CDR3 DNA is TGTGCCAGCAGCTTGCCCGGGACAGGGTCGGGCACCGGGGAGCTGTTTTTT. Translated, it gives CASSLPGTGSGTGELFF.

This clone appeared a few times. This chain joins TRBV13 and TRBJ2-5; TRBD1 matches 12 bases. V gave up 5 bases and J gave up 0 bases; unmatched junction bases: 16. CDR1 is PRHDT, CDR2 FYEKMQ, per germline (reference sequence). The CDR3 has 20 amino acids. DNA of the CDR3: TGTGCCAGCAGCACTAGAGGTGGGGACAGGGGGCTGGTGTACCAAGAGACCCAGTACTTC. Protein: CASSTRGGDRGLVYQETQYF.

CDR3 bases: TGTGCCAGCAGCGTAGGCCCTAGCTCCTACAATGAGCAGTTCTTC. Translating gives CASSVGPSSYNEQFF. The J gene is TRBJ2-1, the V gene TRBV9; D remains unclear. The CDR3 spans 15 residues. V shed 0 bases and J shed 0 bases, with 7 bases lying between them. Per the germline V gene, CDR1 is SGDLS and CDR2 is YYNGEE.

The chain uses TRBV5-4 and TRBJ2-5; 8 bases line up with TRBD1. Germline CDR1 is SGHNT and CDR2 is YYREEE (reference sequence). CDR3 length: 14 residues. Unmatched junction bases numbered 3, after V lost 4 bases and J lost 1 base. The CDR3 loop is CASSIGQGQETQYF. CDR3 DNA: TGTGCCAGCAGCATCGGACAGGGCCAAGAGACCCAGTACTTC.

J is TRBJ2-2 and V is TRBV5-1; 7 bases line up with TRBD1. Germline V gene sequence: CDR1 SGHRS, CDR2 YFSETQ. This CDR3 is built from 16 residues. V lost 6 bases to trimming and J lost 6 bases; unmatched junction nucleotides: 14. CDR3 bases: TGCGCCAGCATCCAAGGAATGGGGACAGCGCCCGGGGAGCTGTTTTTT. Protein product: CASIQGMGTAPGELFF.

This CDR3 reads CASSWAGTNYNEQFF. The CDR3 nucleotides are TGTGCCAGCAGCTGGGCCGGGACTAACTACAATGAGCAGTTCTTC. The chain uses TRBV5-4 and TRBJ2-1; 7 bases are shared with TRBD2. V dropped 3 bases and J dropped 3; count of bases not matched to a gene: 6. The length of the CDR3 is 15 residues. Germline-derived CDR1 and CDR2 are SGHNT and YYREEE (reference sequence).

This clone was found once. The chain is built from TRBV7-3 and TRBJ1-2, with 9 positions matching TRBD1. In germline, CDR1 is SGHTA, CDR2 FQGTGA. This CDR3 is 13 amino acids long. V was pared by 5 bases and J by 6 bases, with 4 bases of the junction left unmatched. The CDR3 region has the DNA TGTGCCAGCAGCGGACAGGGGTTGGATGGCTACACCTTC. It codes for CASSGQGLDGYTF.

The rearrangement links TRBV30 to TRBJ1-1; D is possibly TRBD1 (6 bases). Trimming cost V 5 bases and J 10 bases, with 11 bases left between them. Germline CDR1 reads GTSNPN; CDR2 reads SVGIG (reference sequence). The CDR3 is made up of 10 amino acids. The CDR3 DNA reads TGTGCCTGGGGAGCACAGGGAGCTTTCTTT. Encoded protein: CAWGAQGAFF.

The rearrangement joins TRBV7-3 to TRBJ2-1, with 12 bases identical to TRBD2. This CDR3 is built from 16 residues. CDR1 and CDR2 from the germline V gene are SGHTA and FQGTGA. V lost 5 bases and J lost 9; bases outside the gene matches: 11. CDR3 region: CASSLQASGRATEQFF. CDR3 nucleotide sequence: TGTGCCAGCAGCCTACAAGCTAGCGGGAGGGCCACTGAGCAGTTCTTC.

The chain recombines TRBV15 with TRBJ2-3; tentative D call: TRBD1 (5 bases). V shed 8 bases and J shed 5 bases, with 14 bases lying between them. CDR3 length: 13 amino acids. Germline-derived CDR1 and CDR2 are LNHNV and YYDKDF (reference sequence). The chain's CDR3 is CATSLGVEDTQYF. Here the CDR3 DNA reads TGTGCCACCTCCCTAGGGGTTGAAGATACGCAGTATTTT.

CDR3 protein: CASRTSGTIPGELFF. The CDR3 DNA sequence: TGTGCCAGTCGCACAAGCGGGACGATTCCCGGGGAGCTGTTTTTT. The V call is TRBV19, the J call TRBJ2-2; TRBD2 aligns across 7 bases. V was clipped by 8 bases and J by 6 bases; unmatched bases: 12. From germline, CDR1 is LNHDA and CDR2 SQIVND (reference sequence). This CDR3 is built from 15 residues.

The chain uses TRBV7-2 and TRBJ1-1; D ambiguous. V was trimmed by 5 bases and J by 3 bases, leaving 10 bases between them. Germline values: CDR1 SGHTA, CDR2 FQGNSA. The CDR3 totals 13 residues. CDR3 nucleotide sequence: TGTGCCAGCAGCCGAAGAGTTGACACTGAAGCTTTCTTT. Translating it yields CASSRRVDTEAFF.

The chain recombines TRBV7-9 with TRBJ2-2; 13 bases map to TRBD2. Germline trimming cut 6 bases from V and 2 bases from J; bases unmatched to any gene: 3. This CDR3 comprises 16 residues. The germline gives CDR1 SEHNR, CDR2 FQNEAQ (reference sequence). Here the CDR3 DNA reads TGTGCCAGCAGGTGGGGACTAGCGGGAAACACCGGGGAGCTGTTTTTT. Its protein product is CASRWGLAGNTGELFF.

This chain links TRBV29-1 with TRBJ2-4, with 11 bases aligning to TRBD1. CDR1 and CDR2 from the germline V gene are SQVTM and ANQGSEA. The trim removed 7 bases at V and 6 bases at J, leaving 14 bases unmatched. The CDR3 covers 16 residues. CDR3: CSAAGTGGTNLNIQYF. The CDR3 nucleotides read TGCAGCGCCGCCGGGACAGGGGGAACAAATTTAAACATTCAGTACTTC.

This rearrangement joins TRBV29-1 to TRBJ1-1; TRBD1 matches at 9 bases. Germline lookup yields CDR1 SQVTM and CDR2 ANQGSEA. CDR3 size: 14 residues. J gave up 5 bases and V 7 bases, and 11 bases lay outside the gene matches. The CDR3 sequence is CSAGTGRSQTEAFF. In DNA, the CDR3 is TGCAGCGCGGGGACAGGGAGGTCACAGACTGAAGCTTTCTTT.

In its sample, this clone was seen once. The gene calls are TRBV4-2 and TRBJ1-2, with 9 bases fitting TRBD1. Germline values: CDR1 LGHNA, CDR2 YNFKEQ. This CDR3 has 15 amino acids. Trimming at V came to 1 base and at J to 3 bases, leaving 3 bases not matched to a gene. CDR3 protein: CASSQGQGVDYGYTF. The DNA for the CDR3 is TGTGCCAGCAGCCAAGGACAGGGGGTCGACTATGGCTACACCTTC.

This clone has only one observation. The chain is built from TRBV4-2 and TRBJ1-6; the match to TRBD1 covers 7 bases. With 6 bases clipped from V and 5 bases from J, the junction kept 7 bases outside the gene matches. In germline, CDR1 is LGHNA, CDR2 YNFKEQ. This CDR3 region has 15 residues. The CDR3 DNA reads as TGTGCCAGCAGAGGGGTGACAGGGAATAATTCACCCCTCCACTTT. Translating gives CASRGVTGNNSPLHF.

V and J are TRBV5-4 and TRBJ2-7, with D tentatively TRBD2 (6 bases). CDR3 size: 13 residues. V was trimmed by 4 bases and J by 2 bases, leaving 10 bases between them. Germline assignment: CDR1 SGHNT and CDR2 YYREEE (reference sequence). The CDR3 is CASSRETAYEQYF. CDR3 in DNA: TGTGCCAGCAGCCGGGAGACAGCCTACGAGCAGTACTTC.

This sequence joins TRBV9 and TRBJ2-7, with 12 bases identical to TRBD1. This CDR3 contains 17 residues. J lost 8 bases, V lost 0 bases, and 12 bases had no gene match. Germline CDR1 and CDR2: SGDLS and YYNGEE. CDR3 amino acids: CASSVGGWGQGAGKQYF. The CDR3 region has the DNA TGTGCCAGCAGCGTAGGTGGATGGGGACAGGGGGCTGGTAAGCAGTACTTC.

This clone came up a few times. This chain joins TRBV7-2 and TRBJ2-1, with D possibly matching TRBD2 (6 bases). Germline loops: CDR1 SGHTA, CDR2 FQGNSA. V lost 5 bases and J lost 2, with 13 bases in between. The CDR3 is made up of 15 amino acids. This CDR3 reads CASSTRDSTYNEQFF. CDR3 bases: TGTGCCAGCAGCACCCGGGACTCCACCTACAATGAGCAGTTCTTC.

The rearrangement links TRBV7-2 to TRBJ2-7, with 8 bases aligning to TRBD2. CDR1 and CDR2 (germline): SGHTA, FQGNSA. This CDR3 region has 16 residues. Trimming took 1 base from V and 0 from J; bases not matched to a gene: 5. This CDR3 reads CASSLGLAGGSYEQYF. DNA of the CDR3: TGTGCCAGCAGCTTAGGGCTAGCGGGCGGCTCCTACGAGCAGTACTTC.

This clone was found once. J is TRBJ1-5 and V is TRBV11-2, with D possibly matching TRBD1 (6 bases). CDR1 and CDR2 from the germline V gene are SGHAT and FQNNGV. V was pared by 1 base and J by 1 base, with 8 bases between. CDR3 length equals 15 residues. CDR3 sequence: CASSLAGQSNQPQHF. In DNA form, the CDR3 reads TGTGCCAGCAGCTTAGCCGGACAGAGCAATCAGCCCCAGCATTTT. The entire variable domain, with the rest obtained from reference TRBV11-2 and TRBJ1-5, is as follows: EAGVAQSPRYKIIEKRQSVAFWCNPISGHATLYWYQQILGQGPKLLIQFQNNGVVDDSQLPKDRFSAERLKGVDSTLKIQPAKLEDSAVYLCASSLAGQSNQPQHFGDGTRLSIL.

The chain has TRBV5-6 and TRBJ1-5; tentatively, D is TRBD1 (6 bases). V lost 2 bases and J lost 5, with 14 bases in between. The CDR3 consists of 15 residues. Germline V gives CDR1 SGHDT, CDR2 YYEEEE. The CDR3 sequence is CASSFRGKGDQPQHF. CDR3 bases: TGTGCCAGCAGCTTTAGGGGTAAGGGGGATCAGCCCCAGCATTTT.

A single count supports this clone. The chain has TRBV7-9 and TRBJ2-2; maybe TRBD1 (5 bases). V gave up 7 bases and J gave up 4 bases, with 10 bases separating them. Per germline, CDR1 SEHNR and CDR2 FQNEAQ (reference sequence). This CDR3 has 13 amino acids. The CDR3 DNA is TGTGCCAGCACCGAAAGGGGCACCGGGGAGCTGTTTTTT. It translates to CASTERGTGELFF.